This entry concerns a single TCR beta chain. The sample belongs to a study of blood T cell repertoires in COVID-19. Across the whole study: There were acute and convalescent COVID-19 samples, and they came from the United States, Italy and Spain. T cells, B-cell-depleted T cells, or PBMCs supplied cDNA or gDNA.

Recruited during active infection, patients (from Seattle) were subsequently followed longitudinally. Germline V gene lookup returns CDR1 ENHRY and CDR2 SYGVKD. The CDR3 has 13 amino acids. Trimming cost V 6 bases and J 7 bases, with 15 bases left between them. In the original analysis: Amplifying reference gene primers gave estimates of nucleated cell counts. Generated by immunoSEQ multiplex PCR, the TCRdb table keeps only in-frame clones and is missing some. V and J calls and clone size are as listed in that table; D and trimming were resolved from the DNA. The data hold 150,000 or so clones, with about 85% observed a single time.

The chain has TRBV10-3 and TRBJ2-5; D may be TRBD2 (5 bases). Sequencing was carried out using peripheral blood. The clonotype comes from a woman between 70 and 85 years old with COVID-19, enrolled during active disease. CDR3 in amino acids: CAIRDPHAGTQYF. The CDR3 region has the DNA TGTGCCATCAGGGATCCCCACGCGGGGACCCAGTACTTC.